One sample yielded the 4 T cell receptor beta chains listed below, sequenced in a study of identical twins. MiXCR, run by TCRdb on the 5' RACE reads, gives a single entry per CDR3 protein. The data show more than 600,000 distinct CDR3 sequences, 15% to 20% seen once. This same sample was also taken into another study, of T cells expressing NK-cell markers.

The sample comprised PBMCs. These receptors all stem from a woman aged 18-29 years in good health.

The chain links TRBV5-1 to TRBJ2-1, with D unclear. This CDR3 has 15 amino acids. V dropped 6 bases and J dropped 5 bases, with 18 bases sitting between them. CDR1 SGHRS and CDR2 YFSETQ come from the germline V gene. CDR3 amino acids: CASTSVTGSNNEQFF. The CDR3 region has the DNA TGCGCCAGCACGTCGGTCACCGGGTCTAACAATGAGCAGTTCTTC.

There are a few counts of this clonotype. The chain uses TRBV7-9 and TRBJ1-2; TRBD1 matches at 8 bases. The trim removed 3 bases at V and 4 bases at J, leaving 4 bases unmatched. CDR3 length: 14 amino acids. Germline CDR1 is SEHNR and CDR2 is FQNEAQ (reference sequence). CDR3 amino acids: CASSFPGGGYGYTF. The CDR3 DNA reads TGTGCCAGCAGCTTCCCAGGGGGCGGCTATGGCTACACCTTC.

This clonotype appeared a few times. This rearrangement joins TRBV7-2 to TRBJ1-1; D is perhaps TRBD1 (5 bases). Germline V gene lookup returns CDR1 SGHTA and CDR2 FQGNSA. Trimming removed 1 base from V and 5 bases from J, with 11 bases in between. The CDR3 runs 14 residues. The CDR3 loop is CASSLVREGTEAFF. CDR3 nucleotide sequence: TGTGCCAGCAGCTTAGTTAGGGAGGGGACTGAAGCTTTCTTT.

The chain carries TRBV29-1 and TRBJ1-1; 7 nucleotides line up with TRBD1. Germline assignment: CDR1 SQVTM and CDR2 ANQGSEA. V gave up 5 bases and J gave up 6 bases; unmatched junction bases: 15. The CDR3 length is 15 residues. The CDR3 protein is CSVTGTAKQGSEAFF. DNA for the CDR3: TGCAGCGTTACAGGGACAGCGAAGCAGGGCTCTGAAGCTTTCTTT.